The next 13 T cell receptor beta chains were all read from a single sample in a study of blood T cells in healthy people across ages. With a J-beta primer mix and a sample-barcoded 5' primer, a second PCR ran 7 to 11 cycles. Via MiXCR, TCRdb re-called the 5' RACE reads, giving one row per CDR3 protein. The table lists 750,000 or so distinct CDR3 sequences, roughly 25% of them singletons. The data were also submitted as part of a second study, on T cells of mothers and their children.

The sample taken for sequencing was blood. Receptors were obtained from a boy aged 5-17 years in good health.

This clonotype was seen a few times. The rearrangement uses TRBV7-9 and TRBJ1-4; D is uncertain. Per the germline V gene, CDR1 is SEHNR and CDR2 is FQNEAQ (reference sequence). V lost 5 bases and J lost 0, with 16 bases in between. This CDR3 comprises 17 residues. In DNA form, the CDR3 reads TGTGCCAGCAGCCCGAAGGCGGCAGACTCAACTAATGAAAAACTGTTTTTT. Protein sequence: CASSPKAADSTNEKLFF.

This clonotype was recorded a few times. This sequence joins TRBV7-9 and TRBJ2-7; 7 bases line up with TRBD1. The CDR3 runs to 12 residues. The germline gives CDR1 SEHNR, CDR2 FQNEAQ (reference sequence). V lost 11 bases to trimming and J lost 2 bases; unmatched junction nucleotides: 6. This chain's CDR3 is CACLGTAYEQYF. DNA of the CDR3: TGTGCCTGCCTCGGGACAGCCTACGAGCAGTACTTC.

The chain has TRBV20-1 and TRBJ2-1, with 13 bases identical to TRBD2. The J call may be in error: the DNA end matches TRBJ2-7 better. CDR1 DFQATT and CDR2 SNEGSKA come from the germline V gene (reference sequence). This CDR3 has 14 amino acids. The CDR3 region is CSAAGLAGAYEQYF. CDR3 sequence (DNA): TGCAGTGCAGCCGGACTAGCGGGAGCCTACGAGCAGTACTTC.

This clonotype showed up just a few times. The V and J genes are TRBV9 and TRBJ2-1; 7 bases line up with TRBD1. V was pared by 3 bases and J by 5 bases, with 11 bases of the junction left unmatched. This CDR3 region has 16 residues. From germline, CDR1 is SGDLS and CDR2 YYNGEE. For the CDR3, the DNA is TGTGCCAGCAGCGCTCATAGGGGGCTTACGAACAATGAGCAGTTCTTC. It codes for CASSAHRGLTNNEQFF.

This clonotype was detected a few times. This CDR3 reads CASSLDRGQTYEQYF. DNA for the CDR3: TGTGCCAGCAGCTTAGACCGGGGACAGACCTACGAGCAGTACTTC. The V and J genes are TRBV7-2 and TRBJ2-5, with 7 positions matching TRBD1. The end of the DNA fits TRBJ2-7 better, so the J call may be wrong. Germline V gene data show CDR1 as SGHTA and CDR2 as FQGNSA. This CDR3 comprises 15 residues.

A few counts support this clonotype. The chain employs TRBV20-1 and TRBJ2-7; no definite D call. Germline CDR1 reads DFQATT; CDR2 reads SNEGSKA (reference sequence). V lost 0 bases, J lost 4 bases, and 4 bases lay in between. CDR3 length: 11 residues. CDR3 coding DNA: TGCAGTGCTAGAGATTGGTACGAGCAGTACTTC. This gives the protein CSARDWYEQYF.

The CDR3 protein is CANRPRLAGVYEQFF. As DNA, the CDR3 is TGTGCCAACAGACCCAGACTAGCGGGAGTGTATGAGCAGTTCTTC. The gene calls are TRBV7-2 and TRBJ2-1, with 12 bases lining up with TRBD2. The CDR3 length is 15 residues. Germline values: CDR1 SGHTA, CDR2 FQGNSA. The trim removed 10 bases at V and 8 bases at J, leaving 12 bases unmatched.

Notes on this clonotype: This may stem from a read error, because a much larger clone lies one nucleotide away. J is TRBJ2-2 and V is TRBV11-2; the D is unclear. Trimming removed 2 bases at V and 0 bases at J, with 1 base between. CDR1 and CDR2 from the germline V gene are SGHAT and FQNNGV. The CDR3 sequence is 13 residues long. The CDR3 coding sequence is TGTGCCAGCAGCTTAACGAACACCGGGGAGCTGTTTTTT. This codes for CASSLTNTGELFF.

This clonotype was seen a few times. V gene TRBV5-1 combines with J gene TRBJ2-7; D gene unclear. Germline values: CDR1 SGHRS, CDR2 YFSETQ. Trimming shortened V by 0 bases and J by 3 bases, and 7 bases separated the two germline ends. This CDR3 is 13 amino acids long. CDR3 in DNA: TGCGCCAGCAGCTTGGCCGGGTTCTACGAGCAGTACTTC. Residues: CASSLAGFYEQYF.

V gene TRBV20-1 combines with J gene TRBJ2-1; D gene ambiguous. Germline V lookup: CDR1 DFQATT, CDR2 SNEGSKA (reference sequence). V lost 3 bases to trimming and J lost 3 bases, with 9 bases between them. The length of the CDR3 is 13 residues. The CDR3 reads CSASLSDYNEQFF. The CDR3 DNA sequence: TGCAGTGCTAGTCTTTCCGACTACAATGAGCAGTTCTTC.

Only a few counts were recorded for this clonotype. The chain joins TRBV2 to TRBJ2-1; D remains unclear. Judging by the DNA end, TRBJ2-7 fits better; the J call may be wrong. Germline CDR1 reads SNHLY; CDR2 reads FYNNEI. The CDR3 is 16 amino acids. This CDR3 reads CASSRSLGVSSYEQYF. DNA for the CDR3: TGTGCCAGCAGCCGCTCGTTAGGTGTTAGCTCCTACGAGCAGTACTTC.

This clonotype occurred a few times. The chain joins TRBV4-3 to TRBJ2-2; perhaps TRBD1 as D (5 bases). The germline V gene encodes CDR1 LGHNA and CDR2 YSLEER. CDR3 length: 15 amino acids. Trimming removed 2 bases from V and 6 bases from J, with 13 bases in between. The CDR3 region is CASSQRSGKAGELFF. DNA for the CDR3: TGCGCCAGCAGCCAACGTTCAGGGAAGGCCGGGGAGCTGTTTTTT.

The chain has TRBV19 and TRBJ2-1; 7 nucleotides agree with TRBD2. Germline CDR1 is LNHDA and CDR2 is SQIVND (reference sequence). V was clipped by 5 bases and J by 0 bases; unmatched bases: 7. There are 16 residues in the CDR3. In DNA form, the CDR3 reads TGTGCCAGTAGTGTACTAGCGTCGAGCTCCTACAATGAGCAGTTCTTC. It encodes CASSVLASSSYNEQFF.